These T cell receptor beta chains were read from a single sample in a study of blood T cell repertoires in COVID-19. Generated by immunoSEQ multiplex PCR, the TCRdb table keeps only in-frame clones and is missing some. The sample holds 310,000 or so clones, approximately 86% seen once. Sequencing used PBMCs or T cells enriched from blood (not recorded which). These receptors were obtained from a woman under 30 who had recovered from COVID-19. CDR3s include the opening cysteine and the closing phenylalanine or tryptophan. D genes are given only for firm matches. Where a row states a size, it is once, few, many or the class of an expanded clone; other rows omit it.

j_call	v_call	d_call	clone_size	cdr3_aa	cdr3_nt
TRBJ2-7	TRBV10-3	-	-	CAISEISMGRSYEQYF	TGTGCCATCAGTGAGATAAGTATGGGCAGAAGCTACGAGCAGTACTTC
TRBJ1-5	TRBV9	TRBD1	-	CASSVGGTGNQPQHF	TGTGCCAGCAGCGTAGGAGGGACAGGCAACCAGCCCCAGCATTTT
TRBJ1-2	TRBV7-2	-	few	CASSLEPIRGYTF	TGTGCCAGCAGCTTAGAACCGATCAGAGGCTACACCTTC
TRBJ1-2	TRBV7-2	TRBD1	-	CASSHTGGQSGYTF	TGTGCCAGCAGCCATACAGGGGGTCAGAGTGGCTACACCTTC
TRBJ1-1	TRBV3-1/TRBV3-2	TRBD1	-	CASSPRDRELREAFF	TGTGCCAGCAGCCCGCGGGACAGGGAACTTCGAGAAGCTTTCTTT
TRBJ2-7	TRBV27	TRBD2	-	CASSSGLADAYEQYF	TGTGCCAGCAGTTCAGGACTAGCGGATGCCTACGAGCAGTACTTC
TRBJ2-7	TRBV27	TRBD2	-	CASSSSGGVHEQYF	TGTGCCAGCAGTTCATCGGGGGGTGTCCACGAGCAGTACTTC
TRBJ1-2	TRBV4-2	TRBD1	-	CASSQQGAEYGYTF	TGTGCCAGCAGCCAACAGGGGGCTGAGTATGGCTACACCTTC
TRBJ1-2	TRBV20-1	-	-	CSASITGDYGYTF	TGCAGTGCTAGTATCACCGGGGACTATGGCTACACCTTC
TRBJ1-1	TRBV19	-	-	CASSIEGTLRSEAFF	TGTGCCAGTAGTATAGAAGGGACATTGAGGTCTGAAGCTTTCTTT
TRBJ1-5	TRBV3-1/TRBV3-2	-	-	CASSQEEQSNQPQHF	TGTGCCAGCAGCCAAGAAGAACAGAGCAATCAGCCCCAGCATTTT
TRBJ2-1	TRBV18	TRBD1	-	CASSPPLGQGPYNEQFF	TGTGCCAGCTCACCACCTCTCGGACAGGGACCCTACAATGAGCAGTTCTTC
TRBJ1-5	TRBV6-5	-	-	CATGRVGNQPQHF	TGTGCCACCGGCCGGGTTGGCAATCAGCCCCAGCATTTT
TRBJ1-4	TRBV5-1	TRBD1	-	CASSITGATNEKLFF	TGCGCCAGCAGCATTACAGGGGCAACTAATGAAAAACTGTTTTTT